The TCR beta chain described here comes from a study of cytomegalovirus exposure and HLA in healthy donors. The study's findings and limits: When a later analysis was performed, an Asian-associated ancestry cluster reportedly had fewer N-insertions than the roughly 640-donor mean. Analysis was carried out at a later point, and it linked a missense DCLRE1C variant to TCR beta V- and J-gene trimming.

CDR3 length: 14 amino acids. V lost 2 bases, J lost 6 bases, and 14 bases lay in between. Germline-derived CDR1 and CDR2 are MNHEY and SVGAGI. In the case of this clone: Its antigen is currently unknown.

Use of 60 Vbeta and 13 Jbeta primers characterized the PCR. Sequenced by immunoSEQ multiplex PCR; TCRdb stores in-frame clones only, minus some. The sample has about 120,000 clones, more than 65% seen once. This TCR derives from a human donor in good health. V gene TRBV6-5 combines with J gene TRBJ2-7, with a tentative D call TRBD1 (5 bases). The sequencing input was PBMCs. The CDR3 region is CASSYGATRGEQYF. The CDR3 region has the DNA TGTGCCAGCAGTTACGGGGCGACGAGAGGCGAGCAGTACTTC.